This T cell receptor (beta chain) was retrieved from a study of technical replicates of blood from several donors. Losses at the gene ends were 4 bases for V and 2 bases for J; bases not matched to a gene: 5. Germline V gene lookup returns CDR1 LNHNV and CDR2 YYDKDF (reference sequence). The CDR3 is 15 amino acids. Sequencing used immunoSEQ multiplex PCR; TCRdb keeps in-frame clones, though not all of them. The sample holds under 90,000 clones, roughly 94% seen once. The origin of this receptor is a human donor in good health. V usage is TRBV15 and J usage is TRBJ2-1, with 7 positions matching TRBD2. The sample was T cells isolated from PBMCs. CDR3 sequence reads: CATSTGRGPYNEQFF. The DNA of the CDR3 is TGTGCCACCAGCACGGGGAGGGGACCCTACAATGAGCAGTTCTTC.